This T cell receptor beta chain was profiled in a study of tumor-infiltrating lymphocytes in primary liver carcinoma. Regarding the study as a whole: Among the pair types, tumor region pairs showed more overlap than tumor-adjacent and tumor-blood pairs.

From about 19-30 mg of unsorted bulk tissue, DNA and RNA were co-extracted together. The patients presented with primary liver carcinoma, which was managed through surgical resection. Five discrete regions of every tumor underwent sampling. V lost 0 bases, J lost 0 bases, and 8 bases lay in between. CDR1 MGHRA and CDR2 YSYEKL come from the germline V gene. This CDR3 region has 16 residues. Notes on this clonotype: Its specificity is unknown. This CDR3 fails to terminate in the conserved phenylalanine or tryptophan, so it likely reflects a read error.

The researchers produced TCR beta cDNA from 450 to 600 ng total RNA with a constant-region primer. ARM-PCR, slightly modified, supplied the TCR beta libraries through three nested multiplex PCR rounds. Forward primers for TRBV1-TRBV30 and a C-beta reverse primer served the first two PCR rounds, at 10 cycles each. TCRdb recomputed calls from the multiplex PCR reads with MiXCR, one row per CDR3 protein. This table holds 99,000 or so distinct CDR3 sequences, approximately 68% found once. The sample consisted of liver tumor tissue from sampling region 5. The subset is: tumor region T5, tumor centre. The chain carries TRBV4-1 and TRBJ1-4; D gene unclear. The clonotype was recovered from a woman aged 55-69 years with primary liver carcinoma and hepatitis B virus infection. This CDR3 reads CASSQELLTTNEKLFY. Here the CDR3 DNA reads TGCGCCAGCAGCCAAGAGTTGCTTACAACTAATGAAAAACTGTTTTAT.